Below, 2 T cell receptor beta chains from the same sample are listed, as sequenced in a study of blood T cell repertoires in COVID-19. Profiling relied on immunoSEQ multiplex PCR, and the TCRdb table lists in-frame clones only, not all of them. Altogether some 120,000 clones are present, approximately 83% being singletons, with the ten largest covering roughly 30%. Sequencing input: peripheral blood. These receptor sequences come from a woman aged 80 or older with acute or convalescent COVID-19.

V is TRBV9 and J is TRBJ1-1; perhaps TRBD1 as D (5 bases). The V gene lost 3 bases and the J gene lost 7 bases, with 13 bases spanning the gap. The CDR3 covers 13 residues. The V gene's germline CDR1 is SGDLS and CDR2 YYNGEE. The CDR3 region has the DNA TGTGCCAGCAGCGCAGGGTTTGGAATTGAAGCTTTCTTT. It specifies CASSAGFGIEAFF.

J is TRBJ2-1 and V is TRBV6-4, with a tentative D call TRBD2 (6 bases). V shed 5 bases and J shed 7 bases, with 15 bases lying between them. The CDR3 extends over 14 amino acids. Per germline, CDR1 MRHNA and CDR2 SNTAGT. This chain's CDR3 is CASSRERLANEQFF. CDR3 coding DNA: TGTGCCAGCAGTCGGGAACGCCTAGCGAATGAGCAGTTCTTC.